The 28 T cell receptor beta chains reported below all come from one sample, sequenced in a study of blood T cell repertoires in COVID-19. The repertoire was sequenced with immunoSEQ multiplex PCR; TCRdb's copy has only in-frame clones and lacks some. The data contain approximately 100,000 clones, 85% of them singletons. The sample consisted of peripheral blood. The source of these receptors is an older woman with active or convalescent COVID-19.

CDR3 sequence (DNA): TGTGCCAGCAGCACAACTCAGGATTCGAGCTCCTATAATTCACCCCTCCACTTT. It codes for CASSTTQDSSSYNSPLHF. The V call is TRBV7-9, the J call TRBJ1-6; no reliable D call. This CDR3 is built from 18 residues. CDR1 and CDR2 from the germline V gene are SEHNR and FQNEAQ (reference sequence). Trimming removed 5 bases from V and 0 bases from J, with 17 bases in between.

The CDR3 DNA sequence: TGTGCCATCAGTGAGTCAGGGAGTCGGGGAACTGAAGCTTTCTTT. Amino acids: CAISESGSRGTEAFF. The chain is built from TRBV10-3 and TRBJ1-1; unclear D gene. From germline, CDR1 is ENHRY and CDR2 SYGVKD. Deletions cut 0 bases from V and 5 bases from J, with 13 bases between. The length of the CDR3 is 15 residues.

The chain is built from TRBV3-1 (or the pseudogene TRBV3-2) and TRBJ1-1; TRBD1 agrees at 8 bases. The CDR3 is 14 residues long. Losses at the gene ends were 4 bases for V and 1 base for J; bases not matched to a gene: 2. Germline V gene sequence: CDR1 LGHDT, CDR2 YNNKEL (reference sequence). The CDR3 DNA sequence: TGTGCCAGCAGCCTCGGACAGGGGAACACTGAAGCTTTCTTT. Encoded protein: CASSLGQGNTEAFF.

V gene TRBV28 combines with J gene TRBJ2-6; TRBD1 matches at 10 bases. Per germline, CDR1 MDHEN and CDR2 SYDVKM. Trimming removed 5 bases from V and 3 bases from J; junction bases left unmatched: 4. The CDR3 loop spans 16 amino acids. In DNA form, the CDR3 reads TGTGCCAGCAGTACGACAGGGGGCGGTGGGGCCAACGTCCTGACTTTC. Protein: CASSTTGGGGANVLTF. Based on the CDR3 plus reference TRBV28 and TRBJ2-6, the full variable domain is DVKVTQSSRYLVKRTGEKVFLECVQDMDHENMFWYRQDPGLGLRLIYFSYDVKMKEKGDIPEGYSVSREKKERFSLILESASTNQTSMYLCASSTTGGGGANVLTFGAGSRLTVL.

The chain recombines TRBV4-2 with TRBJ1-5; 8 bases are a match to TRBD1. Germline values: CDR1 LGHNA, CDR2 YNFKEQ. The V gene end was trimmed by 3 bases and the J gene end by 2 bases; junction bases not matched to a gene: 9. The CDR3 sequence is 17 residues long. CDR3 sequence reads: CASSQKPGTGRNQPQHF. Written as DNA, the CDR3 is TGTGCCAGCAGCCAGAAGCCTGGGACAGGCCGCAATCAGCCCCAGCATTTT.

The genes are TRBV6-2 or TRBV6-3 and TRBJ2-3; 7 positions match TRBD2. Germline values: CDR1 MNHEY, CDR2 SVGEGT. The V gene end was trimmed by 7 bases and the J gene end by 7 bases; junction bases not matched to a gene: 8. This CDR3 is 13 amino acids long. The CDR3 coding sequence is TGTGCCAGCACCCCAGGCGGGAGTTATACGCAGTATTTT. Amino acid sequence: CASTPGGSYTQYF.

The CDR3 bases are TGTGCCAGCAGCCTCCTCAGCGACCAAGGCGATACGCAGTATTTT. Protein product: CASSLLSDQGDTQYF. V and J are TRBV5-5 and TRBJ2-3; D is undetermined. This CDR3 is 15 amino acids long. CDR1 SGHKS and CDR2 YYEKEE come from the germline V gene (reference sequence). The V end lost 4 bases, the J end lost 6 bases, and 18 bases lay between the germline ends.

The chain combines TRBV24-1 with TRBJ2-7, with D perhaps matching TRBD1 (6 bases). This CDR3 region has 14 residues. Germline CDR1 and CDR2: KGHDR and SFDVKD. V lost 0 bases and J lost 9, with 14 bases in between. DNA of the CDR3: TGTGCCACCAGTGATTTGGGGACAAAGACGGCGCAGTACTTC. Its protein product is CATSDLGTKTAQYF.

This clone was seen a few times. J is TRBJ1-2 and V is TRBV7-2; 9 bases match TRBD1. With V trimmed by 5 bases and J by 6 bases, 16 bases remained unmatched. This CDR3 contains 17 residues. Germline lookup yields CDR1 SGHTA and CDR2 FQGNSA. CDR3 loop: CASSLTDTGGPGNGYTF. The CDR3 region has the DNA TGTGCCAGCAGCCTTACCGACACAGGGGGCCCGGGAAATGGCTACACCTTC.

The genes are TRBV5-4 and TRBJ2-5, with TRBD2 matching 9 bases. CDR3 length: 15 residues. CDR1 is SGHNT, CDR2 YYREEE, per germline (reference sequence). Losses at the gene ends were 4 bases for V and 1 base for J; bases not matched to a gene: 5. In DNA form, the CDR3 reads TGTGCCAGCAGCCCTACGCGGGGGGGCCAAGAGACCCAGTACTTC. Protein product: CASSPTRGGQETQYF.

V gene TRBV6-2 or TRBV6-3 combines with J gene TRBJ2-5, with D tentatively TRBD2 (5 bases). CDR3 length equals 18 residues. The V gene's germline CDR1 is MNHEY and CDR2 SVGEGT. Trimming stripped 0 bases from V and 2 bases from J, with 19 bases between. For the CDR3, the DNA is TGTGCCAGCAGTTACTCGAGCGGTAGAGGTGGGCCTCAAGAGACCCAGTACTTC. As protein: CASSYSSGRGGPQETQYF.

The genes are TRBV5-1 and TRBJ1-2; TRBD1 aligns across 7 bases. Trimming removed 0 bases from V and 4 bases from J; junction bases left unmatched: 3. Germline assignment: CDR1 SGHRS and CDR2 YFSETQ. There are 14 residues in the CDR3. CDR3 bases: TGCGCCAGCAGCTTGGACAGGGGAACCTATGGCTACACCTTC. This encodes CASSLDRGTYGYTF.

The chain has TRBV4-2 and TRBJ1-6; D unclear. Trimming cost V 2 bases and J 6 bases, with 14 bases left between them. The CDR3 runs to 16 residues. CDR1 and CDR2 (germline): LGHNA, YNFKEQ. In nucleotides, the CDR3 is TGTGCCAGCAGCCAAACCCCTGGGCCCGCTAATTCACCCCTCCACTTT. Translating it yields CASSQTPGPANSPLHF.

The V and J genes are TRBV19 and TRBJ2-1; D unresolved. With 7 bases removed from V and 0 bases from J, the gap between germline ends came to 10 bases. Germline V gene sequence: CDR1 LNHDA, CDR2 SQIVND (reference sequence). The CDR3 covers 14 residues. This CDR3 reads CASKPSSSYNEQFF. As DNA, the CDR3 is TGTGCCAGTAAGCCCTCTAGCTCCTACAATGAGCAGTTCTTC. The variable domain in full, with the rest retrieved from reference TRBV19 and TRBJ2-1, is DGGITQSPKYLFRKEGQNVTLSCEQNLNHDAMYWYRQDPGQGLRLIYYSQIVNDFQKGDIAEGYSVSREKKESFPLTVTSAQKNPTAFYLCASKPSSSYNEQFFGPGTRLTVL.

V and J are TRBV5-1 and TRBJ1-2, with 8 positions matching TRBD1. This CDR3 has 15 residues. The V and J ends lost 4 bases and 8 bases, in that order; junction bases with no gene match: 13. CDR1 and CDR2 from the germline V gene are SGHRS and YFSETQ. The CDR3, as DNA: TGCGCCAGCAGCCCGACCCTAGGACAGGGTGGGGGCTACACCTTC. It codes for CASSPTLGQGGGYTF. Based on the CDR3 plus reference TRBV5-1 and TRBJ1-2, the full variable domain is KAGVTQTPRYLIKTRGQQVTLSCSPISGHRSVSWYQQTPGQGLQFLFEYFSETQRNKGNFPGRFSGRQFSNSRSEMNVSTLELGDSALYLCASSPTLGQGGGYTFGSGTRLTVV.

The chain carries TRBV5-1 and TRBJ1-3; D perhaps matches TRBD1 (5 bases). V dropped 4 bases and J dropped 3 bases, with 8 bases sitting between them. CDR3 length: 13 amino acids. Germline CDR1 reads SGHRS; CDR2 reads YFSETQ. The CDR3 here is CASSPDIGNTIYF. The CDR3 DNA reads TGCGCCAGCAGCCCGGACATTGGAAACACCATATATTTT.

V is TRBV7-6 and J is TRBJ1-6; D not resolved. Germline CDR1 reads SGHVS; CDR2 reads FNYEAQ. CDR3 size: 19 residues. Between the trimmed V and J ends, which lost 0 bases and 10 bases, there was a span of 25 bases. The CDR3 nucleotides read TGTGCCAGCAGCTTAGCCGGATACACGGGGATAGGCTGGAAATCACCCCTCCACTTT. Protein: CASSLAGYTGIGWKSPLHF.

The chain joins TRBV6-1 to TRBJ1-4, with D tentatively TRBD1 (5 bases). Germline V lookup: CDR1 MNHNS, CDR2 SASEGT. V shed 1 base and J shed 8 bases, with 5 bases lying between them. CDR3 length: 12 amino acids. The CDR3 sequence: CASSEEGEKLFF. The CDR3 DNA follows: TGTGCCAGCAGTGAAGAGGGGGAAAAACTGTTTTTT.

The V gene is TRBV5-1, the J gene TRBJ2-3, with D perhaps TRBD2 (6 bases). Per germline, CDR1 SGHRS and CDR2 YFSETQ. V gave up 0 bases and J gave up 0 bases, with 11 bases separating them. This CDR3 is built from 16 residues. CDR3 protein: CASSLGGGSSTDTQYF. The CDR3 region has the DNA TGCGCCAGCAGCTTGGGTGGGGGGTCTAGCACAGATACGCAGTATTTT.

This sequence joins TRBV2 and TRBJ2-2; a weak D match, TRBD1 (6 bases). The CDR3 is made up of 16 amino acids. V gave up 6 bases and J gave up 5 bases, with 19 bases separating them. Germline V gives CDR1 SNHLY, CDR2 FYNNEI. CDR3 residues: CASRGSGQEKTGELFF. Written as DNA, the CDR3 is TGTGCCAGCAGGGGATCGGGACAAGAAAAGACCGGGGAGCTGTTTTTT.

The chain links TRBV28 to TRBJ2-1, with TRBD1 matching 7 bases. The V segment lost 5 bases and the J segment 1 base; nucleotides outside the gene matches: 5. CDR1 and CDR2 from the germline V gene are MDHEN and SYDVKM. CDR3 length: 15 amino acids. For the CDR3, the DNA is TGTGCCAGCAGTACCGACAGGGCTTCCTACAATGAGCAGTTCTTC. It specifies CASSTDRASYNEQFF.

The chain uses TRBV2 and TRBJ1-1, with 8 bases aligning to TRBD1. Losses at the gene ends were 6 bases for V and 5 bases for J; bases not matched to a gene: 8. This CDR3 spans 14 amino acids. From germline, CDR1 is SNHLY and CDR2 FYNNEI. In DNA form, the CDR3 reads TGTGCCAGCAGGCCTCAGGGGGCAGGAACTGAAGCTTTCTTT. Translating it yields CASRPQGAGTEAFF.

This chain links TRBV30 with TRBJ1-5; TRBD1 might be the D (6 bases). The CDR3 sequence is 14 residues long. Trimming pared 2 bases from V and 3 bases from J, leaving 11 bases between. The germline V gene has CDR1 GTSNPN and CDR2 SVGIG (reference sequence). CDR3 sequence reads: CAWSKRDINQPQHF. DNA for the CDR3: TGTGCCTGGAGTAAGAGGGACATCAATCAGCCCCAGCATTTT.

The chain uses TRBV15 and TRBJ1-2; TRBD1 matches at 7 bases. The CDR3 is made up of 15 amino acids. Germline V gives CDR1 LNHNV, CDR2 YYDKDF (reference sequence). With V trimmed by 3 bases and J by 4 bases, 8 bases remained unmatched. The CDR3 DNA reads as TGTGCCACCAGCAGGGCGGGCACAGGGGCCTATGGCTACACCTTC. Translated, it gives CATSRAGTGAYGYTF.

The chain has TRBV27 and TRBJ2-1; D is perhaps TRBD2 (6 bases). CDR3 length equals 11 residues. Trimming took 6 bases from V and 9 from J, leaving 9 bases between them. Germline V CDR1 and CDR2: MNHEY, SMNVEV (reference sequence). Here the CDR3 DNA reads TGTGCCAGCAGCCCGGGGGTTGAGCAGTTCTTC. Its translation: CASSPGVEQFF.

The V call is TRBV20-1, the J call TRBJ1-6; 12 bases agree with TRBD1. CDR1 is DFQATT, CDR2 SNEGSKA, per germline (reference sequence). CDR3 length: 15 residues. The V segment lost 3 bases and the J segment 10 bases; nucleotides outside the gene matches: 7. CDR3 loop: CSASGDRGLESPLHF. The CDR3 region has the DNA TGCAGTGCTAGTGGGGACAGGGGGCTGGAGTCACCCCTCCACTTT.

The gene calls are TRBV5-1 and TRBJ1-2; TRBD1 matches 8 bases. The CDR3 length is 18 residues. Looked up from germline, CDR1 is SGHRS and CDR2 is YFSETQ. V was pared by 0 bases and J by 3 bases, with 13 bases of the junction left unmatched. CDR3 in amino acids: CASSLDTAGQGIDYGYTF. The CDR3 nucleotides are TGCGCCAGCAGCTTGGATACCGCCGGACAGGGCATCGACTATGGCTACACCTTC.

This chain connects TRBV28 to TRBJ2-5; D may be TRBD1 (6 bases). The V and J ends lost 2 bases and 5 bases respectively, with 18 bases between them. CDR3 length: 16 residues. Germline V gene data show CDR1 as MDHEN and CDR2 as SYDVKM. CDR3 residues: CASSLGGGGGGETQYF. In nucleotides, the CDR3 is TGTGCCAGCAGTTTAGGGGGCGGCGGCGGCGGGGAGACCCAGTACTTC.